These 11 T cell receptor beta chains originate from one sample sequenced in a study of shared clonotypes between healthy human individuals. Using immunoSEQ multiplex PCR, the repertoire was profiled, and TCRdb retains in-frame clones only, with some absent. Here the sample spans roughly 520,000 clones, roughly 95% being singletons. Material for sequencing was naive CD4+ T cells sorted from blood. Subset denoted: CD45RA+ positively selected. These receptors all come from a woman in her 30s in good health.

This chain uses TRBV18 with TRBJ1-5, with D possibly TRBD1 on 5 matching bases. Germline V gene sequence: CDR1 KGHSH, CDR2 LQKENI. The CDR3 is made up of 15 amino acids. V was trimmed by 3 bases and J by 1 base, leaving 10 bases between them. The CDR3 protein is CASSPGGNSNQPQHF. CDR3 DNA: TGTGCCAGCTCACCGGGGGGGAACAGCAATCAGCCCCAGCATTTT. The variable domain in full, completed from reference TRBV18 and TRBJ1-5, reads NAGVMQNPRHLVRRRGQEARLRCSPMKGHSHVYWYRQLPEEGLKFMVYLQKENIIDESGMPKERFSAEFPKEGPSILRIQQVVRGDSAAYFCASSPGGNSNQPQHFGDGTRLSIL.

On this clone itself: This specimen includes other DNA sequences encoding the same CDR3. The CDR3: CASSLAGGGSYEQYF. DNA for the CDR3: TGCGCCAGCAGCTTGGCTGGCGGGGGATCCTACGAGCAGTACTTC. The rearrangement uses TRBV5-1 and TRBJ2-7; 7 bases match TRBD2. Per the germline V gene, CDR1 is SGHRS and CDR2 is YFSETQ. After removal of 0 bases from V and 1 base from J, the junction contained 4 bases not matched to a gene. The CDR3 totals 15 residues.

The J gene is TRBJ2-7, the V gene TRBV20-1; tentatively, D is TRBD1 (6 bases). Germline CDR1 reads DFQATT; CDR2 reads SNEGSKA (reference sequence). The CDR3 spans 11 residues. V lost 2 bases and J 5 bases, leaving 7 bases between the germline ends. This chain's CDR3 is CSARQGNEQYF. For the CDR3, the DNA is TGCAGTGCTAGACAGGGGAACGAGCAGTACTTC.

The CDR3 loop is CASRSGQEMGKLFF. Here the CDR3 DNA reads TGTGCCAGCAGATCCGGACAGGAGATGGGAAAACTGTTTTTT. The chain couples TRBV28 to TRBJ1-4; 7 bases match TRBD1. The length of the CDR3 is 14 residues. CDR1 is MDHEN, CDR2 SYDVKM, per germline. Germline trimming cut 6 bases from V and 10 bases from J; bases unmatched to any gene: 11.

The chain has TRBV19 and TRBJ1-2; a possible D gene is TRBD1 (5 bases). The V gene lost 5 bases and the J gene lost 2 bases, with 6 bases spanning the gap. CDR1 and CDR2 (germline): LNHDA, SQIVND (reference sequence). This CDR3 has 12 residues. The CDR3 bases are TGTGCCAGTAGTGACAGAAACTATGGCTACACCTTC. Amino acid sequence: CASSDRNYGYTF.

The chain employs TRBV27 and TRBJ1-1, with D hard to call. Trimming removed 4 bases from V and 5 bases from J, with 11 bases in between. Germline V gene sequence: CDR1 MNHEY, CDR2 SMNVEV (reference sequence). The CDR3 contains 13 residues. DNA of the CDR3: TGTGCCAGCAGTTATCGGGTACGGACTGAAGCTTTCTTT. Its protein product is CASSYRVRTEAFF.

This chain uses TRBV14 with TRBJ1-1; TRBD1 is a possible D gene (6 bases). The length of the CDR3 is 16 residues. Per the germline V gene, CDR1 is SGHDN and CDR2 is FVKESK. Trimming stripped 0 bases from V and 6 bases from J, with 17 bases between. Written as DNA, the CDR3 is TGTGCCAGCAGCCAAGATTTTCAGGGGCGGGGACCTGAAGCTTTCTTT. Protein sequence: CASSQDFQGRGPEAFF.

The V gene is TRBV4-1, the J gene TRBJ2-7; 14 bases agree with TRBD2. CDR3 length: 18 residues. V shed 0 bases, J shed 5 bases, and the junction held 9 bases outside the gene matches. The germline CDR1 and CDR2 sequences are MGHRA and YSYEKL. The CDR3 here is CASSQDIPGTSGSNEQYF. The CDR3 DNA sequence: TGCGCCAGCAGCCAAGATATTCCCGGGACTAGCGGGAGTAACGAGCAGTACTTC.

This clone has a single count. CDR3 bases: TGTGCCAGCAGCGTGACAGGGGGCTTTAGGAACACTGAAGCTTTCTTT. It encodes CASSVTGGFRNTEAFF. The V and J genes are TRBV13 and TRBJ1-1, with 10 bases identical to TRBD1. Germline V gives CDR1 PRHDT, CDR2 FYEKMQ (reference sequence). Losses at the gene ends were 5 bases for V and 1 base for J; bases not matched to a gene: 7. The CDR3 totals 16 residues.

The V and J genes are TRBV28 and TRBJ2-5; 9 positions match TRBD2. Losses at the gene ends were 9 bases for V and 4 bases for J; bases not matched to a gene: 12. This CDR3 is built from 15 residues. In germline, CDR1 is MDHEN, CDR2 SYDVKM. In DNA, the CDR3 is TGTGCCAGTCCGCCCGGTAGCGGGAGTCGAGAGACCCAGTACTTC. Amino acids: CASPPGSGSRETQYF.

The genes are TRBV15 and TRBJ2-1; TRBD1 might be the D (5 bases). The CDR3 sequence is 17 residues long. Germline V gene sequence: CDR1 LNHNV, CDR2 YYDKDF (reference sequence). Trimming stripped 1 base from V and 0 bases from J, with 13 bases between. CDR3 in amino acids: CATSRAPGPSSYNEQFF. The CDR3 DNA is TGTGCCACCAGCAGAGCCCCAGGGCCCAGCTCCTACAATGAGCAGTTCTTC.